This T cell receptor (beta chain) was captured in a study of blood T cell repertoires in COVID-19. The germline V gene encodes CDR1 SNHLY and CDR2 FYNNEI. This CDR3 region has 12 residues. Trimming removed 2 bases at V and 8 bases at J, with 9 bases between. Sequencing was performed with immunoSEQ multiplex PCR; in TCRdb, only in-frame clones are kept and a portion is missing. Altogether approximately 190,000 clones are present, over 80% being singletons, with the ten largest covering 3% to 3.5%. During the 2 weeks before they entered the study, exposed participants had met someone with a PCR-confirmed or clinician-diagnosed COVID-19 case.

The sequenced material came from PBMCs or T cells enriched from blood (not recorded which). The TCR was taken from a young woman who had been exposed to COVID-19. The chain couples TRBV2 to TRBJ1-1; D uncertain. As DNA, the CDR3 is TGTGCCAGCAGTGAACGCGGGAGGGAAGCTTTCTTT. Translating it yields CASSERGREAFF.